Listed here is a single T cell receptor (beta chain). Participants came from 20 to 25 US areas, aged about 18 to 89 years. Self-reported history from a screening survey and questionnaire set each donor's cohort. The data are from a study of blood T cell repertoires in COVID-19. Looking at the study overall: The United States, Italy and Spain supplied acute and convalescent COVID-19 samples. PBMCs, B-cell-depleted T cells, or T cells were the source of the cDNA or gDNA that made up the material.

Using immunoSEQ multiplex PCR, the repertoire was profiled, and TCRdb retains in-frame clones only, with some absent. The data contain 200,000 to 250,000 clones, about nine tenths of them singletons. The CDR3 is made up of 15 amino acids. The ends lost 4 bases at V and 6 bases at J; junction bases unmatched: 10. Germline V gives CDR1 SEHNR, CDR2 FQNEAQ (reference sequence). The sequencing sample was made of PBMCs or T cells enriched from blood (not recorded which). This TCR came from a woman aged 35 to 49 with acute COVID-19. V is TRBV7-9 and J is TRBJ2-7; 9 nucleotides agree with TRBD1. This chain's CDR3 is CASSSRRTGAREQYF. Here the CDR3 DNA reads TGTGCCAGCAGCTCCCGCCGGACAGGGGCTCGCGAGCAGTACTTC.